This T cell receptor (beta chain) is from a study of T cell repertoires in aging, cancer and after chemotherapy (dated by TCRdb to the late 2010s). Broadly, across the study: The donors fell into six age groups ranging from 30 or younger to 70 or older, and each group had at least three individuals. In the hematological group, paired pre- and post-chemotherapy samples were obtained from chronic lymphocytic leukemia patients treated with fludarabine- or bendamustine-based regimens. The full dataset contained some 8.7 million TCR reads. The study profiled peripheral blood TCR beta repertoires from healthy donors and cancer patients to examine immunoaging and T cell reconstitution after chemotherapy. The cohort comprised around 210 cancer patients, over 90 with hematological and fewer than 140 with solid cancers, plus 95 healthy donors as a reference group. The investigation overall reported the following: An increase in median generation probability over the chemotherapy interval was observed in both cancer cohorts, suggesting that the repertoire was reconstituted through rebound thymic output. Hematological cancer patients had infiltration of lymphoid organs, and this infiltration may itself impair thymic emigration or peripheral T cell expansion. Untreated patients with hematological or solid cancers showed significantly lower blood TCR diversity and higher clonality than age-matched healthy donors. According to the authors, the repertoire data do not allow conclusions to be drawn about immunological memory after chemotherapy. In healthy donors, the decline in TCR diversity with age was mainly due to loss of richness, whereas in cancer patients loss of evenness also played a role.

TCR beta rearrangements were amplified from genomic DNA extracted from peripheral blood rather than from sorted cells or RNA. CDR1 is given as SGHDT and CDR2 as YYEEEE, both from the germline V gene. The CDR3, from cysteine to phenylalanine, totals 14 residues. Solely the CDR3 DNA is kept, with 42 bases framed from the first base. The junction carries 10 bases between V and J, which are trimmed by 1 base and 3 bases respectively. With respect to this clonotype: The antigen it binds to is not known. Per-nucleotide qualities are absent, and no much larger clonotype sits a single base away.

Using a mixed TRB-A/B primer pool, multiplex touch-down PCR amplified rearranged TRB sequences covering the V, D and J segments. Illumina adapters and sample indices were attached to the amplicons in two consecutive PCR reactions using Phusion HS II polymerase. Amplicons were gel-purified with the NucleoSpin Gel and PCR Clean-up kit, then checked with Qubit and an Agilent 2100 Bioanalyzer. Sequencing of libraries was carried out on an Illumina MiSeq in 600-cycle, single-indexed, paired-end runs. Under the source paper's analysis protocol: TRB sequences were processed with MiXCR versions 2.12 and 3.0.5. Each unique CDR3 nucleotide sequence counted as one clone, and only productive sequences with at least two reads were retained. The repertoire metrics were Shannon diversity, evenness, clonality (calculated as one minus evenness), and diversity profiles parameterized by alpha from 0 to 5. The IGoR algorithm was used to calculate generation probabilities for clones in the paired samples taken before and after chemotherapy. TCRdb passed the public sequencing reads through fastp at Q25 and MiXCR, retaining productive beta sequences. Merged by CDR3 protein, the rows form single entries marked with the most common genes and DNA. The authors' filters were not applied to this entry. This sample gives about 4,600 distinct CDR3 sequences in total; around 21% of them show up just once. Approximately 15% of the sample is taken by the ten largest.

This clonotype originated in a human donor with a blood cancer. Source material: blood. The chain is encoded by TRBV5-6 joined to TRBJ1-1; the D gene lacks a confident call. The bases read TGTGCCAGCAGCTTGCCCTCTCGCGACACTGAAGCTTTCTTT. This yields the protein CASSLPSRDTEAFF. Full variable domain (CDR3 extended with the reference TRBV5-6 and TRBJ1-1 proteins): DAGVTQSPTHLIKTRGQQVTLRCSPKSGHDTVSWYQQALGQGPQFIFQYYEEEERQRGNFPDRFSGHQFPNYSSELNVNALLLGDSALYLCASSLPSRDTEAFFGQGTRLTVV.